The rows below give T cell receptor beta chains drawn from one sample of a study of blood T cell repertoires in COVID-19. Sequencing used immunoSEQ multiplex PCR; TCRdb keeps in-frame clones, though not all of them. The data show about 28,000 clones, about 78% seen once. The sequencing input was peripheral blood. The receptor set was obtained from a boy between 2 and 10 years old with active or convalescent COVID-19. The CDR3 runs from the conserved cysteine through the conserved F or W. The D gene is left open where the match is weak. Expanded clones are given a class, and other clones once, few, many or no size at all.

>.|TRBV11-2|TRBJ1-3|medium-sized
TGTGCCAGCAGCCCCAATTTCTCTGGAAACACCATATATTTT
CASSPNFSGNTIYF
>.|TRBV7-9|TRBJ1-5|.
TGTGCCAGCAGCCCGGGGGTAGGGCAGCCCCAGCATTTT
CASSPGVGQPQHF
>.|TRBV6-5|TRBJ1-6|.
TGTGCCAGCAGTTACGAGGACAGTAATTCACCCCTCCACTTT
CASSYEDSNSPLHF
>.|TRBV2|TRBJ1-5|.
TGTGCCAGTTCCAGGTTAGCGGGGTATAGCAATCAGCCCCAGCATTTT
CASSRLAGYSNQPQHF
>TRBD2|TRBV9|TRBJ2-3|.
TGTGCCAGCAGCGTTAAGGAGCGGGGGGGCCGGGATACGCAGTATTTT
CASSVKERGGRDTQYF
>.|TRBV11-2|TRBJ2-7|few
TGTGCCAGCGGGGTAGGAGCAGGGGGGCCCTACGAGCAGTACTTC
CASGVGAGGPYEQYF
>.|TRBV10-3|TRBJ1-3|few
TGTGCCATCAAGGCAGGGGACGGAAACACCATATATTTT
CAIKAGDGNTIYF
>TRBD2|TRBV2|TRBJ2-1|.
TGTGCCAGTGGGACTAGCGGGGGTAATGAGCAGTTCTTC
CASGTSGGNEQFF
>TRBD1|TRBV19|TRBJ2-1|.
TGTGCCAGTAGTTTTACAGGGGGGTATGGGAATGAGCAGTTCTTC
CASSFTGGYGNEQFF
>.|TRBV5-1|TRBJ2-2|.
TGCGCCAGCAGCTTGGGGACAGCGAACACCGGGGAGCTGTTTTTT
CASSLGTANTGELFF
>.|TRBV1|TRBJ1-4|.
TGCACCAGCAGCCAAGGGGCGCTGGGAAAACTGTTTTTT
CTSSQGALGKLFF
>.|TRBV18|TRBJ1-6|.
TGTGCCAGCTCACCACGAGGATATCGATACCACTCCTATAATTCACCCCTCCACTTT
CASSPRGYRYHSYNSPLHF
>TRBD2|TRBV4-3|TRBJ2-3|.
TGCGCCAGCAGCCGAGGGGAGACTAGCGGGGATGGAGGAAGAGATACGCAGTATTTT
CASSRGETSGDGGRDTQYF
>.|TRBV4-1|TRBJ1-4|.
TGCGCCAGCAGCCCCAGCCAACATGGGGGGGCCGAAAAACTGTTTTTT
CASSPSQHGGAEKLFF
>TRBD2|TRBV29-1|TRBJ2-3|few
TGCAGCGTCCTGTCTAGCGGGGGTTCGCAGTATTTT
CSVLSSGGSQYF
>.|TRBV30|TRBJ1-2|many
TGTGCCTGGAGAATAACCGGACAGACCTATGGCTACACCTTC
CAWRITGQTYGYTF
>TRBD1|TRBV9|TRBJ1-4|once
TGTGCCAGCAGCGTCGGCAGGGGGACCGAAAAACTGTTTTTT
CASSVGRGTEKLFF
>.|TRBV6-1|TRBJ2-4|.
TGTGCCAGCAGTGAAGAGGGGTCCCTAGCCAAAAACATTCAGTACTTC
CASSEEGSLAKNIQYF
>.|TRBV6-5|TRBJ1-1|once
TGTGCCAGCATTAGACAGGATTCGAGGAACACTGAAGCTTTCTTT
CASIRQDSRNTEAFF
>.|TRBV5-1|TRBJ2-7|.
TGCGCCAGCAGCTTAAACAGGGTAAAAAGCGAGCAGTACTTC
CASSLNRVKSEQYF
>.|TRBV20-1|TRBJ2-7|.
TGCAGTGCTAGTGACGCGCAGGGGTCCTACGAGCAGTACTTC
CSASDAQGSYEQYF
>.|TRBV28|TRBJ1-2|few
TGTGCCGGGGGGGGACTTCAGGATGGCTACACCTTC
CAGGGLQDGYTF
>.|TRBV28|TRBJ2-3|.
TGTGCCAGCACCCCCCACGTTTCTCCTTGGCCGGGGTTAGGGGGAGATACGCAGTATTTT
CASTPHVSPWPGLGGDTQYF
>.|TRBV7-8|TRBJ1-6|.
TGTGCCAGCAGCATGGGGAGGCCAAGGGCCTATAATTCACCCCTCCACTTT
CASSMGRPRAYNSPLHF
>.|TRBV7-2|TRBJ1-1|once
TGTGCCAGCAGCTTAGAAGGCAGGCTCACTGAAGCTTTCTTT
CASSLEGRLTEAFF
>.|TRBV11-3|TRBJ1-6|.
TGTGCCAGCGGAATGAGGTCTTCACCCCTCCACTTT
CASGMRSSPLHF
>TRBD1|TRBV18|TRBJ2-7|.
TGTGCCAGCTCACCTCCGGGACAGGGCCGGGAGCAGTACTTC
CASSPPGQGREQYF
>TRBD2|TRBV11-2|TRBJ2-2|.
TGTGCCAGCAGCTCCGGGACTAGCGGGGGGGCCCGGGAGCTGTTTTTT
CASSSGTSGGARELFF
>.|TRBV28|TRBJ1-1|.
TGTGCCAGCAGTTTAGAGGCTGGGGGCGGCGCTTTCTTT
CASSLEAGGGAFF
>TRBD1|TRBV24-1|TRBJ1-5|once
TGTGCCACCAGTGACGCGACCCGAGGGACAGGGAGGGATCAGCCCCAGCATTTT
CATSDATRGTGRDQPQHF
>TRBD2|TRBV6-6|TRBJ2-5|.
TGTGCCAGCAGGCCAAGCGGGGGGGCACGAGAGACCCAGTACTTC
CASRPSGGARETQYF
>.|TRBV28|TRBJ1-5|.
TGTGCCAGCAGTTTATTAACTACAGGGCACAATCAGCCCCAGCATTTT
CASSLLTTGHNQPQHF
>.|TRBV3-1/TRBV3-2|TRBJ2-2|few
TGTGCCAGCAGCCAAGAGAAAAGGAGGGGAAACACCGGGGAGCTGTTTTTT
CASSQEKRRGNTGELFF
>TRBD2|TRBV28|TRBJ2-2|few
TGTGCCAGCAGCTTCCCCCTAGCGGGGGCGAACACCGGGGAGCTGTTTTTT
CASSFPLAGANTGELFF
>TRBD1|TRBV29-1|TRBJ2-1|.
TGCAGCGTTGAGCTGGGGACAGGCCACAATGAGCAGTTCTTC
CSVELGTGHNEQFF
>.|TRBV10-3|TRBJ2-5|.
TGTGCCATCAGTGGGGGAAAGGGGGTCCAAGAGACCCAGTACTTC
CAISGGKGVQETQYF
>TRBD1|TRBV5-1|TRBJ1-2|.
TGCGCCAGCAGCCTAACAGGACAGGCCCCAGGCTATGGCTACACCTTC
CASSLTGQAPGYGYTF
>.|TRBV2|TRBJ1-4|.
TGTGCCATAGGTCTGATGAGACGGGATGAAAAACTGTTTTTT
CAIGLMRRDEKLFF
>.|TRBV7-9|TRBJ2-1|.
TGTGCCAGCAGCCCCCCTCCGAGGCTAGCGATCTACAATGAGCAGTTCTTC
CASSPPPRLAIYNEQFF
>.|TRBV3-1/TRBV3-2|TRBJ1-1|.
TGTGCCAGCAGCCAAGATTTTACCCCTCCCCGGGGCACTGAAGCTTTCTTT
CASSQDFTPPRGTEAFF
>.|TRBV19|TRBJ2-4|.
TGTGCCAGTAGGATCATTGCTAGCGCCAAAAACATTCAGTACTTC
CASRIIASAKNIQYF
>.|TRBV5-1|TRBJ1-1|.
TGCGCCAGCAGCTTAACGGTCCGGGGGACGATGAACACTGAAGCTTTCTTT
CASSLTVRGTMNTEAFF
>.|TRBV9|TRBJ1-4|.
TGTGCCAGCAGCCATAACTTCGGAGGAGAAAAACTGTTTTTT
CASSHNFGGEKLFF
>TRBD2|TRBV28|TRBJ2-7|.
TGTGCCAGCAGTCCCCTGACTAGCGGTTTTAACTACGAGCAGTACTTC
CASSPLTSGFNYEQYF
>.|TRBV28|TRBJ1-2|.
TGTGCCAGCAGTTTAAATGTAGGACAGACCTATGGCTACACCTTC
CASSLNVGQTYGYTF
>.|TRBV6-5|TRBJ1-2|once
TGTGCCAGCAGTTACTCGAGGCTCGGCTTCCCGTATGGCTACACCTTC
CASSYSRLGFPYGYTF
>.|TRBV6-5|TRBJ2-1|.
TGTGCCAGCAGTTACACCAGGAGTAACAGGGCTGAGCAGTTCTTC
CASSYTRSNRAEQFF
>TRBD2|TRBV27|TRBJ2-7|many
TGTGCCAGCAGTCCCACACCTGGACTAGCGGGAGGCCCTTGGTACTTC
CASSPTPGLAGGPWYF
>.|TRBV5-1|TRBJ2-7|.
TGCGCCAGCAGCTTTGTAACGGGACAAATTCCCGGGCAAATTATACGGGAGCAGTACTTC
CASSFVTGQIPGQIIREQYF
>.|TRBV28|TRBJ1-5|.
TGTGCCAGCAGTTCTCCTTCCCTTAATAGCAATCAGCCCCAGCATTTT
CASSSPSLNSNQPQHF
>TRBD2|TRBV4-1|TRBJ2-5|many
TGCGCCAGCAGCCAAGGAGGGCGGGAGAGGAGAGAGACCCAGTACTTC
CASSQGGRERRETQYF
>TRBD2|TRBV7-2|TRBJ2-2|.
TGTGCCAGCACCCTGACTAGCGGGAACAGGGGCGGGGAGCTGTTTTTT
CASTLTSGNRGGELFF
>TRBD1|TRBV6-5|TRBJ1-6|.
TGTGCCAGCAGTTACTCGACAGGGAACGCGCACCGCCTCCACTTT
CASSYSTGNAHRLHF